This paragraph reports one T cell receptor beta chain. Antigen specificity is unknown. This sample was included in a study of blood T cells in healthy people across ages. Deletions cut 6 bases from V and 6 bases from J, with 15 bases between. Germline V CDR1 and CDR2: DFQATT, SNEGSKA (reference sequence). This CDR3 contains 13 residues. General observations from the study: Per million T cells, TCR beta diversity dropped roughly linearly as age increased.

The second PCR ran roughly 6 to 11 cycles with a sample-barcoded 5' primer and J-beta primers. MiXCR, run by TCRdb on the 5' RACE reads, gives a single entry per CDR3 protein. Altogether about 730,000 distinct CDR3 sequences are present, approximately 43% being singletons, with the ten largest covering approximately 22%. The sequenced sample consisted of blood. The chain is built from TRBV20-1 and TRBJ2-1; D ambiguous. The receptor was derived from a woman aged 60 to 75 in good health. The CDR3 is CSALIATSNEQFF. CDR3 nucleotides: TGCAGTGCGTTAATAGCTACCAGCAATGAGCAGTTCTTC.